The 11 T cell receptor beta chains in this list originate from one sample, sequenced in a study of blood T cell repertoires in COVID-19. Using immunoSEQ multiplex PCR, the repertoire was profiled, and TCRdb retains in-frame clones only, with some absent. This sample has roughly 190,000 clones, with 76% found just once. The sequencing input was PBMCs or T cells enriched from blood (not recorded which). These receptors all stem from a woman aged 50 to 65 with acute COVID-19.

This chain connects TRBV4-1 to TRBJ2-3, with D possibly TRBD2 on 6 matching bases. The CDR3 runs to 15 residues. The V end was cut by 2 bases, the J end by 6 bases, with 15 bases between. CDR1 MGHRA and CDR2 YSYEKL come from the germline V gene. CDR3 amino acids: CASSQPLGTFDTQYF. In nucleotides, the CDR3 is TGCGCCAGCAGCCAACCACTGGGGACTTTCGATACGCAGTATTTT.

The rearrangement joins TRBV5-6 to TRBJ1-4; D call uncertain. The CDR3 covers 16 residues. Germline V CDR1 and CDR2: SGHDT, YYEEEE. V dropped 4 bases and J dropped 5 bases, with 18 bases sitting between them. The CDR3 protein is CASSLGSEVTNEKLFF. CDR3 DNA: TGTGCCAGCAGCCTGGGGAGTGAGGTCACGAATGAAAAACTGTTTTTT.

The chain employs TRBV2 and TRBJ1-6, with 8 bases aligning to TRBD1. The CDR3 loop spans 17 amino acids. Germline V gene data show CDR1 as SNHLY and CDR2 as FYNNEI. The V gene end was trimmed by 7 bases and the J gene end by 1 base; junction bases not matched to a gene: 9. The CDR3 reads CASTGQGIRSYNSPLHF. The CDR3, as DNA: TGTGCCAGCACCGGACAGGGCATAAGGTCCTATAATTCACCCCTCCACTTT.

The chain links TRBV5-4 to TRBJ1-4; D gene unclear. This CDR3 has 12 amino acids. Germline CDR1 is SGHNT and CDR2 is YYREEE (reference sequence). V was pared by 4 bases and J by 8 bases, with 9 bases between. The CDR3 region has the DNA TGTGCCAGCAGCGCTGAGGAGGAAAAACTGTTTTTT. It encodes CASSAEEEKLFF.

The chain is built from TRBV5-1 and TRBJ1-6; 7 nucleotides line up with TRBD1. This CDR3 has 16 residues. Germline V gene data show CDR1 as SGHRS and CDR2 as YFSETQ. V lost 5 bases, J lost 7 bases, and 12 bases stayed unmatched. The CDR3 sequence: CASRETPGQLNSPLHF. The CDR3 coding sequence is TGCGCCAGCAGGGAGACACCGGGACAGCTAAATTCACCCCTCCACTTT.

This chain joins TRBV18 and TRBJ2-7; 8 nucleotides match TRBD1. Looked up from germline, CDR1 is KGHSH and CDR2 is LQKENI. Trimming at V came to 3 bases and at J to 1 base, leaving 5 bases not matched to a gene. This CDR3 spans 15 amino acids. The CDR3 loop reads CASSPQGAGSYEQYV. The CDR3 DNA follows: TGTGCCAGCTCACCCCAGGGGGCTGGATCCTACGAGCAGTACGTC.

This chain joins TRBV7-9 and TRBJ1-1; D uncertain. Germline CDR1 is SEHNR and CDR2 is FQNEAQ (reference sequence). This CDR3 has 15 amino acids. Trimming cost V 8 bases and J 1 base, with 17 bases left between them. The CDR3 sequence: CASSSWSGRNTEAFF. The DNA for the CDR3 is TGTGCCAGCTCATCATGGTCGGGGAGGAACACTGAAGCTTTCTTT.

The chain combines TRBV5-5 with TRBJ1-4; D ambiguous. V gave up 4 bases and J gave up 4 bases, with 14 bases separating them. The CDR3 length is 15 residues. Germline-derived CDR1 and CDR2 are SGHKS and YYEKEE (reference sequence). The CDR3 nucleotides are TGTGCCAGCAGCCGTTCGGGCGGGCTTAATGAAAAACTGTTTTTT. Protein: CASSRSGGLNEKLFF.

This clone showed up just a few times. The V call is TRBV5-1, the J call TRBJ2-2; D possibly corresponds to TRBD2 (6 bases). This CDR3 spans 12 amino acids. V lost 7 bases, J lost 5 bases, and 9 bases lay in between. Germline lookup yields CDR1 SGHRS and CDR2 YFSETQ. The CDR3, as DNA: TGCGCCAGCGGAGGGGAAACCGGGGAGCTGTTTTTT. It specifies CASGGETGELFF.

DNA of the CDR3: TGTGCCAGCAGCCCAGGGATGCCTGAAAAACTGTTTTTT. It specifies CASSPGMPEKLFF. The chain recombines TRBV7-8 with TRBJ1-4, with a possible D match to TRBD1 (5 bases). Germline CDR1 and CDR2: SGHVS and FQNEAQ. The CDR3 totals 13 residues. With 5 bases removed from V and 7 bases from J, the gap between germline ends came to 11 bases. The variable domain in full, completed from reference TRBV7-8 and TRBJ1-4, reads GAGVSQSPRYKVAKRGQDVALRCDPISGHVSLFWYQQALGQGPEFLTYFQNEAQLDKSGLPSDRFFAERPEGSVSTLKIQRTQQEDSAVYLCASSPGMPEKLFFGSGTQLSVL.

The rearrangement links TRBV5-1 to TRBJ1-1; D unresolved. Germline CDR1 SGHRS, CDR2 YFSETQ. Trimming removed 0 bases from V and 0 bases from J, with 9 bases in between. The CDR3 runs to 15 residues. In DNA form, the CDR3 reads TGCGCCAGCAGCTTGGATAACAGTCTGAACACTGAAGCTTTCTTT. It specifies CASSLDNSLNTEAFF.